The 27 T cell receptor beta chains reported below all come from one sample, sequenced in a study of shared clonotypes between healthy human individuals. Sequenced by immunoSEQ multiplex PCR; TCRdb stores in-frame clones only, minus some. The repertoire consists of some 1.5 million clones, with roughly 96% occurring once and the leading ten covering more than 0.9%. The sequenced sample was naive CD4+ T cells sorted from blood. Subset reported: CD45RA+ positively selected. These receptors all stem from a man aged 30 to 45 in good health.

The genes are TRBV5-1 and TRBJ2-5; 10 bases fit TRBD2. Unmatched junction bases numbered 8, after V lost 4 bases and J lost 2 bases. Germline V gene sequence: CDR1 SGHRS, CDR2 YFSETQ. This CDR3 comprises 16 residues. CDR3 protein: CASSPVAGGSQETQYF. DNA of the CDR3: TGCGCCAGCAGCCCCGTAGCGGGAGGCTCACAAGAGACCCAGTACTTC.

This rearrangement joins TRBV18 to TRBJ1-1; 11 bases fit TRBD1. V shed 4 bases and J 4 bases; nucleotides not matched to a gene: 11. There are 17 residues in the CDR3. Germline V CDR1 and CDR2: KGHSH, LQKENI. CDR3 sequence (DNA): TGTGCCAGCTCACAGAAGGACAGGGGGCAGGTGGGCACTGAAGCTTTCTTT. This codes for CASSQKDRGQVGTEAFF.

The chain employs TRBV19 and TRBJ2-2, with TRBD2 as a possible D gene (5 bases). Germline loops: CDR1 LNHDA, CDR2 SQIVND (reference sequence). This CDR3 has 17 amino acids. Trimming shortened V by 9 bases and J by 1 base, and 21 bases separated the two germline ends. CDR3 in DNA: TGTGCCAGCCGACCTCACGTAGCGTCAGGGAACACCGGGGAGCTGTTTTTT. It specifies CASRPHVASGNTGELFF.

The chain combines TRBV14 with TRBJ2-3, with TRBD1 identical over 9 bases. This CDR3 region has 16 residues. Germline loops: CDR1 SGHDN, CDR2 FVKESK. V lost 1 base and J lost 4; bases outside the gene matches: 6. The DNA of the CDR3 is TGTGCCAGCAGCCAAGTTGGGACAGGGCTCCCAGATACGCAGTATTTT. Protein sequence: CASSQVGTGLPDTQYF.

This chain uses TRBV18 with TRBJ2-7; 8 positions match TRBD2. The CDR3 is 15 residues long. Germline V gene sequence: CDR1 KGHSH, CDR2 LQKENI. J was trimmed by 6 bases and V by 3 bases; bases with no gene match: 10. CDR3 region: CASSPGGRTESEQYF. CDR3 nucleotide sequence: TGTGCCAGCTCACCGGGCGGGAGGACCGAGTCCGAGCAGTACTTC.

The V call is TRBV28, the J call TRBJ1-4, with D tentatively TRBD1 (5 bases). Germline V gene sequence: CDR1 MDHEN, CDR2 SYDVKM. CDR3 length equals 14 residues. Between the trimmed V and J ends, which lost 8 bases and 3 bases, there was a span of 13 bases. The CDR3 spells CASLGGVSNEKLFF. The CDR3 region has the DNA TGTGCCAGCTTGGGGGGGGTTTCTAATGAAAAACTGTTTTTT.

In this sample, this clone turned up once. CDR3 protein: CASSSTGEYGYTF. Written as DNA, the CDR3 is TGTGCCAGCAGCTCAACAGGGGAATATGGCTACACCTTC. V is TRBV7-2 and J is TRBJ1-2; TRBD1 agrees at 7 bases. Per germline, CDR1 SGHTA and CDR2 FQGNSA. The CDR3 sequence is 13 residues long. V lost 4 bases, J lost 5 bases, and 4 bases stayed unmatched.

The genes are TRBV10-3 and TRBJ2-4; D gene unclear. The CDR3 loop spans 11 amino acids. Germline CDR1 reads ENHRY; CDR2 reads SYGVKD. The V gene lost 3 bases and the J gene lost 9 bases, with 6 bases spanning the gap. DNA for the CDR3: TGTGCCATCAGTGAACACGGCATTCAGTACTTC. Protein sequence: CAISEHGIQYF.

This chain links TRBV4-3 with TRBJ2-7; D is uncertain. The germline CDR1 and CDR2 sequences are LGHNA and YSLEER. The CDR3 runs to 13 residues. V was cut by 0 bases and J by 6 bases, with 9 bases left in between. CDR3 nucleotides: TGCGCCAGCAGCCAAGACAAGGGTAGCGAGCAGTACTTC. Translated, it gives CASSQDKGSEQYF.

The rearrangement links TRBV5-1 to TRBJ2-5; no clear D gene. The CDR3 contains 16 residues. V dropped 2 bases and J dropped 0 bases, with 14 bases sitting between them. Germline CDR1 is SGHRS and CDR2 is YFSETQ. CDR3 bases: TGCGCCAGCAGCTTTGGGCCACTGATATACCAAGAGACCCAGTACTTC. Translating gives CASSFGPLIYQETQYF.

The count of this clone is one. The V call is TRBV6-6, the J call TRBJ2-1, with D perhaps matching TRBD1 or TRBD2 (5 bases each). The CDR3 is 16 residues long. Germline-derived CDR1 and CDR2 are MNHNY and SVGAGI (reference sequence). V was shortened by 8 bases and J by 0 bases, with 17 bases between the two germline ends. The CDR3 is CASQRWGTLSYNEQFF. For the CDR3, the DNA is TGTGCCAGCCAAAGGTGGGGGACGCTCTCCTACAATGAGCAGTTCTTC.

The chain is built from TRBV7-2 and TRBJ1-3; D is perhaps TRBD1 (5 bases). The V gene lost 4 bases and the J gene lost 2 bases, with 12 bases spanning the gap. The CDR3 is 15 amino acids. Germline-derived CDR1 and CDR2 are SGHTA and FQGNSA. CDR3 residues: CASSSSFRAGNTIYF. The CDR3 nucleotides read TGTGCCAGCAGCTCTTCGTTCAGGGCTGGAAACACCATATATTTT.

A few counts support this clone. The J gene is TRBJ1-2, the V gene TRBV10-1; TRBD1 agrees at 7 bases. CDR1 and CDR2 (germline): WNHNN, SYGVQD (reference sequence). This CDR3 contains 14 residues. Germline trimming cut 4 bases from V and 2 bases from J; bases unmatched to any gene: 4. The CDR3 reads CASSAGTANYGYTF. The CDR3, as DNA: TGCGCCAGCAGTGCAGGGACAGCCAACTATGGCTACACCTTC.

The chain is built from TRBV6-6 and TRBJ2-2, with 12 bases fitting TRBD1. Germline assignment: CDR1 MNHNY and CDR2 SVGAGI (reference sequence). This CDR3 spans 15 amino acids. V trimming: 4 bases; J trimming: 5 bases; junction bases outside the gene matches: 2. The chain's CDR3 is CASSWGQGATGELFF. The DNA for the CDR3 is TGTGCCAGCAGTTGGGGACAGGGGGCGACCGGGGAGCTGTTTTTT.

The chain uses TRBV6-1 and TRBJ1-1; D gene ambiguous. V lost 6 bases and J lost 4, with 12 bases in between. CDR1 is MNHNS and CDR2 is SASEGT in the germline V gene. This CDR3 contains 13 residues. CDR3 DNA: TGTGCCAGCAGGATGTACTTGGGCACTGAAGCTTTCTTT. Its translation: CASRMYLGTEAFF.

CDR3 loop: CASSLASDRGYEQYF. The CDR3 nucleotides read TGTGCCAGCAGCTTAGCCTCGGACAGGGGCTACGAGCAGTACTTC. This chain connects TRBV11-3 to TRBJ2-7; 9 bases agree with TRBD1. Germline V CDR1 and CDR2: SGHNT, YENEEA. The CDR3 is made up of 15 amino acids. V gave up 1 base and J gave up 3 bases; unmatched junction bases: 4.

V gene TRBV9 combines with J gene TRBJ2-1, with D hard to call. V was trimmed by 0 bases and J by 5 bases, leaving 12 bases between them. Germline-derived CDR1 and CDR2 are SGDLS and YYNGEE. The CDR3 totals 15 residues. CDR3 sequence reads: CASSVGALENNEQFF. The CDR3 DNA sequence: TGTGCCAGCAGCGTAGGGGCCCTAGAGAACAATGAGCAGTTCTTC. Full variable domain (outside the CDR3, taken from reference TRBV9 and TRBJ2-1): DSGVTQTPKHLITATGQRVTLRCSPRSGDLSVYWYQQSLDQGLQFLIQYYNGEERAKGNILERFSAQQFPDLHSELNLSSLELGDSALYFCASSVGALENNEQFFGPGTRLTVL.

Written as DNA, the CDR3 is TGTGCCATCAGCTCCCGATCAACGGATAGCGGCGAGCAGTACTTC. It translates to CAISSRSTDSGEQYF. This rearrangement joins TRBV10-3 to TRBJ2-7; maybe TRBD2 (6 bases). The length of the CDR3 is 15 residues. Looked up from germline, CDR1 is ENHRY and CDR2 is SYGVKD. The V and J ends lost 6 bases and 6 bases respectively, with 21 bases between them.

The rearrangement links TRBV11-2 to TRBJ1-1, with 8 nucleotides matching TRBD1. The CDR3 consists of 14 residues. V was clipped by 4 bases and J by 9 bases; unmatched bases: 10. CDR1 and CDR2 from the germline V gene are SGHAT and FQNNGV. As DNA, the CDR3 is TGTGCCAGCAGCTACGGACAGGGAAATCATCAAGCTTTCTTT. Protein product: CASSYGQGNHQAFF.

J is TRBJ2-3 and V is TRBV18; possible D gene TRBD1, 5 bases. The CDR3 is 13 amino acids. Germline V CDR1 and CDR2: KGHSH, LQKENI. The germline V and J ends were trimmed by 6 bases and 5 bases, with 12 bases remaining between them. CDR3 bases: TGTGCCAGCTCCCAGGGTGTTAAAGATACGCAGTATTTT. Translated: CASSQGVKDTQYF.

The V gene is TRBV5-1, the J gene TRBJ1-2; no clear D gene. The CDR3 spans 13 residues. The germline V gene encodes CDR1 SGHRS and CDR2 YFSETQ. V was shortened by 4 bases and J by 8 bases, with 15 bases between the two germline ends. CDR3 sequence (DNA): TGCGCCAGCAGCCCTGGACCCACGGAAGGCTACACCTTC. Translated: CASSPGPTEGYTF.

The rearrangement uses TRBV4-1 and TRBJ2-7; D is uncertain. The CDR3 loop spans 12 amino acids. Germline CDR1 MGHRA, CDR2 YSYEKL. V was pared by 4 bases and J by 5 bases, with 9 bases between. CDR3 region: CASSPSRNEQYF. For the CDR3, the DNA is TGCGCCAGCAGCCCCTCACGGAACGAGCAGTACTTC.

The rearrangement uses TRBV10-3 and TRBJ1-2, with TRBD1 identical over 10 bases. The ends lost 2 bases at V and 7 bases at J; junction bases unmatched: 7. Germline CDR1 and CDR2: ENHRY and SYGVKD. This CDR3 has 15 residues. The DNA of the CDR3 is TGTGCCATCAGTGAGGGACAGGGGGTGATAAGTGGCTACACCTTC. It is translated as CAISEGQGVISGYTF.

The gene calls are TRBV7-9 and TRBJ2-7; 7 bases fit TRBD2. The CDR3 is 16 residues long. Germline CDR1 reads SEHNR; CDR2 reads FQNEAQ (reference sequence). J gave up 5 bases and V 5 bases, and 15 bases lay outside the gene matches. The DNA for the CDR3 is TGTGCCAGCAGCCCCCGACAAAAGGAGGGAGGGCACGAGCAGTACTTC. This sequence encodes CASSPRQKEGGHEQYF.

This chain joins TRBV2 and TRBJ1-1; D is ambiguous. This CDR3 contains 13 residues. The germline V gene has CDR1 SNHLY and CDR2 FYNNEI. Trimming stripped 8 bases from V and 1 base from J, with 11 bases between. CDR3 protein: CASPNQRNTEAFF. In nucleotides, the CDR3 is TGTGCCAGCCCGAACCAGAGGAACACTGAAGCTTTCTTT.

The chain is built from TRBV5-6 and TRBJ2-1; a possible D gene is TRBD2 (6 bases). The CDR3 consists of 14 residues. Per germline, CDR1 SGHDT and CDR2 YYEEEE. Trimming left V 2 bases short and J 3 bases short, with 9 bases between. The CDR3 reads CASSLRDFYNEQFF. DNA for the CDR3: TGTGCCAGCAGCTTACGGGACTTCTACAATGAGCAGTTCTTC.

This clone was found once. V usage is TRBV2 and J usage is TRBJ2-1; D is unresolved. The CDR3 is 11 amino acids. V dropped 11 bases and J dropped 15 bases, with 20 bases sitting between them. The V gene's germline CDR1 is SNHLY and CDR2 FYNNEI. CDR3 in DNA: TGTGCCGGCCGAAAGGAGATAGGGCTGTTCTTC. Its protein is CAGRKEIGLFF.